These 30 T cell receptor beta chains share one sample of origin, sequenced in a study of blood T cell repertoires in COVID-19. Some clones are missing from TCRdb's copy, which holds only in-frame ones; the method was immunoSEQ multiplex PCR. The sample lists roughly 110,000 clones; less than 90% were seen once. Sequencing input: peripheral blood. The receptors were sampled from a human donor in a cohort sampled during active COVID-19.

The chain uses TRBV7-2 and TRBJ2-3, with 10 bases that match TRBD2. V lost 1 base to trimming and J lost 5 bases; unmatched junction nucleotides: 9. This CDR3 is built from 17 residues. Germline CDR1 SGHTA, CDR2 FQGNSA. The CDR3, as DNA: TGTGCCAGCAGCTTAGGACTAGCGGGTACCTTAAAAGATACGCAGTATTTT. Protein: CASSLGLAGTLKDTQYF. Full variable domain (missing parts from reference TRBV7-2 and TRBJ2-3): GAGVSQSPSNKVTEKGKDVELRCDPISGHTALYWYRQSLGQGLEFLIYFQGNSAPDKSGLPSDRFSAERTGGSVSTLTIQRTQQEDSAVYLCASSLGLAGTLKDTQYFGPGTRLTVL.

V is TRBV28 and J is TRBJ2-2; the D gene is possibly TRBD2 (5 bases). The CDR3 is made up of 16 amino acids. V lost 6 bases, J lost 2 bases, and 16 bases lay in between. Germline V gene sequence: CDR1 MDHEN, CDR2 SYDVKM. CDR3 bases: TGTGCCAGCAGAACAAACCCGACTATTAACACCGGGGAGCTGTTTTTT. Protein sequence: CASRTNPTINTGELFF.

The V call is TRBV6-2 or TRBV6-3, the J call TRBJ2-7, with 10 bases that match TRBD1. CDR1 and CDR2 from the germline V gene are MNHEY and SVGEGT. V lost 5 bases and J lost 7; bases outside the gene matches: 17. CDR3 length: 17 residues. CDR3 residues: CASSPDRGLFQVQEQYF. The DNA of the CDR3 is TGTGCCAGCAGTCCCGACAGGGGGCTGTTCCAGGTGCAGGAGCAGTACTTC.

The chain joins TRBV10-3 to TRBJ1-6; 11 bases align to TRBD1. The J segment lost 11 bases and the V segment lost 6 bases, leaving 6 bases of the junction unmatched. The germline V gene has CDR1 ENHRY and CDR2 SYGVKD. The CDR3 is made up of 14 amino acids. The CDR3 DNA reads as TGTGCCATCAGGGGACAGGGGGTGAGAACACCCCTCCACTTT. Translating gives CAIRGQGVRTPLHF.

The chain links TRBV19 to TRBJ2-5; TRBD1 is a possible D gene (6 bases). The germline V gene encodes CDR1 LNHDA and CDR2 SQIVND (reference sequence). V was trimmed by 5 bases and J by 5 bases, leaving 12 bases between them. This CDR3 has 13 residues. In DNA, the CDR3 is TGTGCCAGTAGTCCCCAGGGGCGCGAGACCCAGTACTTC. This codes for CASSPQGRETQYF.

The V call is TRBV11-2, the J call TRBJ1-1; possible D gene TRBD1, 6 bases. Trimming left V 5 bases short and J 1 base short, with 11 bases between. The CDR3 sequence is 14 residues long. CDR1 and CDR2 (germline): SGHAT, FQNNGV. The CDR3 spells CASSPRTANTEAFF. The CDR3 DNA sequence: TGTGCCAGCAGCCCGAGGACAGCGAACACTGAAGCTTTCTTT. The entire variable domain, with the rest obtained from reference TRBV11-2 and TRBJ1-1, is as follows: EAGVAQSPRYKIIEKRQSVAFWCNPISGHATLYWYQQILGQGPKLLIQFQNNGVVDDSQLPKDRFSAERLKGVDSTLKIQPAKLEDSAVYLCASSPRTANTEAFFGQGTRLTVV.

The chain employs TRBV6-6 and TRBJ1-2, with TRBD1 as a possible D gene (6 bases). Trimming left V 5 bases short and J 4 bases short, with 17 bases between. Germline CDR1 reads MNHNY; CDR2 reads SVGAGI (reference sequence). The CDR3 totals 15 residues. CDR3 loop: CASSLPGQMPYGYTF. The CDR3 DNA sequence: TGTGCCAGCAGTCTCCCCGGACAGATGCCCTATGGCTACACCTTC.

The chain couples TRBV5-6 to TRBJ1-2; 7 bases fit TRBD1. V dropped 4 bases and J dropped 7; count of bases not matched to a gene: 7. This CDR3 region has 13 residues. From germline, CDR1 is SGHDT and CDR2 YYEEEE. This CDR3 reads CASSPGTAAGYTF. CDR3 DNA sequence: TGTGCCAGCAGCCCCGGGACAGCGGCTGGCTACACCTTC.

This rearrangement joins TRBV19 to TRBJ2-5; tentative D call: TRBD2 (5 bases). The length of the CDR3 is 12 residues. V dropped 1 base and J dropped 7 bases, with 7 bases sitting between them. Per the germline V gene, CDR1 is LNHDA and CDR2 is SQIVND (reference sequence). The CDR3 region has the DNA TGTGCCAGTAGTATAGCTGCGGGGACCCAGTACTTC. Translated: CASSIAAGTQYF.

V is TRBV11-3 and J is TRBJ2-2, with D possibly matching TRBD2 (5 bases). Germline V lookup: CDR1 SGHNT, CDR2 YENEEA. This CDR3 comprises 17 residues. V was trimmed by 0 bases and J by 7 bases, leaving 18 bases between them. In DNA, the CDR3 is TGTGCCAGCAGCTTAGACGCGGTGGCGGGTAGGAACGGGGAGCTGTTTTTT. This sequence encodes CASSLDAVAGRNGELFF.

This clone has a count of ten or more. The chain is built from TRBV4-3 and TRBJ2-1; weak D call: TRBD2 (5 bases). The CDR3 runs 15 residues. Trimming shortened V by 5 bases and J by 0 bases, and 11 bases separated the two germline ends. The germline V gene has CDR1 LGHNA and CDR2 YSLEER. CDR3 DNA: TGCGCCAGCAGCAAACTAGAAAACTCCTACAATGAGCAGTTCTTC. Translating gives CASSKLENSYNEQFF.

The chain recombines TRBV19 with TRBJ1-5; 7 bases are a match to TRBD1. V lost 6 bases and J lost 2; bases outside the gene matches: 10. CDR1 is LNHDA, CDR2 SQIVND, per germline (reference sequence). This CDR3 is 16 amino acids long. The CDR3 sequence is CASSKEQGLGNQPQHF. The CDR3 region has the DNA TGTGCCAGTAGCAAGGAACAGGGGTTAGGCAATCAGCCCCAGCATTTT.

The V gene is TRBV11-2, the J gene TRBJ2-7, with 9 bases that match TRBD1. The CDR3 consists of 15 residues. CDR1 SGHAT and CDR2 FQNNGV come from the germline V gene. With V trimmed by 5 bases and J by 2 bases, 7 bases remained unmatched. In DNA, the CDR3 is TGTGCCAGCAGCCCCGGGACAGGGAAAGCCTACGAGCAGTACGTC. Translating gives CASSPGTGKAYEQYV.

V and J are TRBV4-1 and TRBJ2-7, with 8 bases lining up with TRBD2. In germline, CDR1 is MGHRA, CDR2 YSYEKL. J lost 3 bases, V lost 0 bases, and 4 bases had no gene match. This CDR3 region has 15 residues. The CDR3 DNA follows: TGCGCCAGCAGCCAAGAGAAGCGGGAGTTCTACGAGCAGTACTTC. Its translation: CASSQEKREFYEQYF.

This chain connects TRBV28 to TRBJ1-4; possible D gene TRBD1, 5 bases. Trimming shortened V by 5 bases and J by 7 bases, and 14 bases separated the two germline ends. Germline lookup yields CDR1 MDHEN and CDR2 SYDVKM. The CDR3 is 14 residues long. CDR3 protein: CASSHETGGEKLFF. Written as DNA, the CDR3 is TGTGCCAGCAGTCATGAGACGGGGGGTGAAAAACTGTTTTTT.

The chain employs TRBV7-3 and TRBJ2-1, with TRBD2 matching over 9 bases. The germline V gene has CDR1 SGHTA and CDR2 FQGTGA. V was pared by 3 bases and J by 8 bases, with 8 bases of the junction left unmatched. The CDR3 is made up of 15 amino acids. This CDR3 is CASSFGLAGTYEQFF. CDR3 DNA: TGTGCCAGCAGCTTCGGGCTAGCGGGAACGTATGAGCAGTTCTTC.

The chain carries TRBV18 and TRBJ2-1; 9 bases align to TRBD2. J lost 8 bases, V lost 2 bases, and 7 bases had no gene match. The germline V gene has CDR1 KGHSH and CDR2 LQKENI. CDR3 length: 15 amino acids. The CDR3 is CASSPLAGAPHEQFF. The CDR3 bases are TGTGCCAGCTCACCATTAGCGGGAGCGCCCCATGAGCAGTTCTTC.

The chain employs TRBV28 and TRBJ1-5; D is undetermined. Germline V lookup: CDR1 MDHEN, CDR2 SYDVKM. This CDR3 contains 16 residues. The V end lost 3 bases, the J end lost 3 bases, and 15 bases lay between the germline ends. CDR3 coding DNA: TGTGCCAGCAGTTTTATGATTCGGGAAATCAATCAGCCCCAGCATTTT. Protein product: CASSFMIREINQPQHF.

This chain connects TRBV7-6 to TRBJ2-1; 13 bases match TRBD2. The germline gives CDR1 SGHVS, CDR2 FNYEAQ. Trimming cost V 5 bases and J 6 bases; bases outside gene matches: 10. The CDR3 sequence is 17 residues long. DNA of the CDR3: TGTGCCAGCAGCACGTGGGGGACTAGCGGGGCCCGCAATGAGCAGTTCTTC. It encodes CASSTWGTSGARNEQFF.

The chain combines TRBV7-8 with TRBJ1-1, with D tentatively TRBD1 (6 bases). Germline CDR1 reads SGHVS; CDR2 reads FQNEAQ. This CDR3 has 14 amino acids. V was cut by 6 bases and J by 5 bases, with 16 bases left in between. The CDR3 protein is CASSAGQIKTEAFF. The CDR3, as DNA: TGTGCCAGCAGTGCAGGACAGATAAAGACTGAAGCTTTCTTT.

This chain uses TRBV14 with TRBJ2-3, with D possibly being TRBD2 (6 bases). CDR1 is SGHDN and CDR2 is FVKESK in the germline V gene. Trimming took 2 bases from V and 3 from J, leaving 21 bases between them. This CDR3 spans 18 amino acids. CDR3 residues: CASSQSTAEGSRTDTQYF. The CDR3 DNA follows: TGTGCCAGCAGCCAATCCACCGCGGAGGGATCAAGGACAGATACGCAGTATTTT.

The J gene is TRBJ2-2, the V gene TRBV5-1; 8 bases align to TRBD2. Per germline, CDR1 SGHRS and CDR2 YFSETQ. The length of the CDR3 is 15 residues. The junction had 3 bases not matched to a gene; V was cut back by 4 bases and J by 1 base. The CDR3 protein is CASSPTSENTGELFF. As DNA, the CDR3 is TGCGCCAGCAGCCCGACTAGCGAGAACACCGGGGAGCTGTTTTTT.

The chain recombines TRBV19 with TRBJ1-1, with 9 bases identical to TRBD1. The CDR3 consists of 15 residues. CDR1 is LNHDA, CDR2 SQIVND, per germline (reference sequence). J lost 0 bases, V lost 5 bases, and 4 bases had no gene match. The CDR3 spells CASSYGTGMNTEAFF. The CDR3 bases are TGTGCCAGTAGTTACGGGACAGGGATGAACACTGAAGCTTTCTTT.

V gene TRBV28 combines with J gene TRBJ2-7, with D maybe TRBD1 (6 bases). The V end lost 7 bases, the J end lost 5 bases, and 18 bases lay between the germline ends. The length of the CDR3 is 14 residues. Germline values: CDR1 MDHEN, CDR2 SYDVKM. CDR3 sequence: CASTSPGTIHEQYF. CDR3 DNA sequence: TGTGCCAGCACCTCCCCCGGGACAATCCACGAGCAGTACTTC.

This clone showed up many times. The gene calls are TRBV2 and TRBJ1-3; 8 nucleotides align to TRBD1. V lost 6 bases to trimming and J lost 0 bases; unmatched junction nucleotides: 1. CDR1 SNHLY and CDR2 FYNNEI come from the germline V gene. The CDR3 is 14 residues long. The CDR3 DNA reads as TGTGCCAGCAGAGGGACAGGCTCTGGAAACACCATATATTTT. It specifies CASRGTGSGNTIYF. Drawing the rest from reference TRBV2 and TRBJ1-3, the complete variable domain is EPEVTQTPSHQVTQMGQEVILRCVPISNHLYFYWYRQILGQKVEFLVSFYNNEISEKSEIFDDQFSVERPDGSNFTLKIRSTKLEDSAMYFCASRGTGSGNTIYFGEGSWLTVV.

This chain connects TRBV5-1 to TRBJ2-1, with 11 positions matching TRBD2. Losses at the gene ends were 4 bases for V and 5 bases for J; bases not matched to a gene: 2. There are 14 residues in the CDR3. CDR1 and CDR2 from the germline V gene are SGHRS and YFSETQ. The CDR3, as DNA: TGCGCCAGCAGCACTAGCGGGAGCGACAATGAGCAGTTCTTC. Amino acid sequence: CASSTSGSDNEQFF.

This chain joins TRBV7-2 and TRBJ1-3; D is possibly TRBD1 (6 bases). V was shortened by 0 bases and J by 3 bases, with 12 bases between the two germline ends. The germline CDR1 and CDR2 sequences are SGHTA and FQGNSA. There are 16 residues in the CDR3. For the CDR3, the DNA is TGTGCCAGCAGCTTAGCGGGGGGGGCCGGTGGAAACACCATATATTTT. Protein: CASSLAGGAGGNTIYF.

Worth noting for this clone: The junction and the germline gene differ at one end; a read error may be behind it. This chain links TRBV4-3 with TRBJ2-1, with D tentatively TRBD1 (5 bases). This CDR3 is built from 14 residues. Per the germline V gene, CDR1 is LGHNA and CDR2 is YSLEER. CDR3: CASSQTIEGVEEFF. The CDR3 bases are TGCGCCAGCAGCCAAACCATCGAAGGGGTTGAGGAGTTCTTC.

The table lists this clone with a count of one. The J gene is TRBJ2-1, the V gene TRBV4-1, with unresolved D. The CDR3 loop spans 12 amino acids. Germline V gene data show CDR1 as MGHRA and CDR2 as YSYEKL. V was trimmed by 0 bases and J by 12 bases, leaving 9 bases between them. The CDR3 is CASSQDRSGQFF. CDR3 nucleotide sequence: TGCGCCAGCAGCCAAGATCGGAGTGGGCAGTTCTTC.

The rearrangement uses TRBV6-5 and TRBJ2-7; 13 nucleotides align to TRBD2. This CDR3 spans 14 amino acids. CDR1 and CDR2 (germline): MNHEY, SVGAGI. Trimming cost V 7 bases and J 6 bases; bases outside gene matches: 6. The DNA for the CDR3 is TGTGCCAGCACCGGACTAGCGGGAGCGTCCGAGCAGTACTTC. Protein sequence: CASTGLAGASEQYF.